This TCR beta chain was obtained from a study of T cell responses to AZD1222 COVID-19 vaccine. Regarding the study as a whole: Reports indicate that nearly half of spike-specific TCRs are directed at unmutated variant regions. Clonal diversity was possibly underestimated; the donors were predominantly white British and more often female. Vaccine-related CD4 TCRs covered spike, predominating at 160-218 and 743-854.

Turning to this clone: The target antigen is unknown.

V dropped 4 bases and J dropped 3; count of bases not matched to a gene: 3. The CDR3 sequence is 13 residues long. The germline V gene has CDR1 SQVTM and CDR2 ANQGSEA. Data came from immunoSEQ multiplex PCR; TCRdb stores just in-frame clones and leaves some out. The table includes 150,000 to 200,000 clones, over 80% detected once. V usage is TRBV29-1 and J usage is TRBJ2-1, with 7 bases identical to TRBD2. Sequenced here: peripheral blood, sampled 28 days after the second dose of the MenACWY control vaccine. The receptor comes from an adult who received the MenACWY meningococcal vaccine as a control. The CDR3 protein is CSVGEGLYNEQFF. The CDR3 DNA follows: TGCAGCGTTGGGGAGGGACTCTACAATGAGCAGTTCTTC.